Reported below is one T cell receptor beta chain. Its antigen remains unidentified. No per-base quality is available; no much larger clone lies one base away. This specimen comes from a study of cytomegalovirus exposure and HLA in healthy donors (dated by TCRdb to about 2017). Study-level background: An earlier analysis of roughly 500 of the donors reported under 300 Gb of sequence data and 117 million unique TCR beta sequences obtained from about 179 million T cells. Approximately 300 gigabases of sequencing data and 70 million to 95 million unique TCR sequences made up an early release that covered under 750 HLA-typed donors. Of the approximately 400 genotyped donors, roughly 80% were placed in the genetic ancestry cluster associated with self-reported Caucasian donors. The study was designed to test whether signatures of past pathogen exposure could be identified by cataloging public T cell receptors. The study used immunosequencing to profile the T cell repertoires of approximately 630 subjects and linked those repertoires to cytomegalovirus serostatus. Besides the first cohort of 550 to 750 subjects, a separate validation cohort made up of 120 different subjects was used. To predict cytomegalovirus infection status, the study brought together high-throughput TCR immunosequencing, statistical association of individual TCRs with disease status, and machine learning. A later analysis re-analyzed previously published TCR beta repertoires from roughly 690 donors and added high-resolution HLA genotyping to study TCR occurrence patterns. Rather than drawing on any new phenotypic data, the later analysis identified candidate immune exposures from TCR beta sequences and the way those sequences occurred across donors. In an earlier analysis of about 590 of the donors, high-throughput TCR beta sequencing was used to judge whether each TCR beta V gene segment behaved as functional or pseudogenic. Alongside the repertoire data, information on donor age, sex, ethnicity and CMV serostatus was compiled. A later genetic analysis used genome-wide SNP genotypes for about 65% of the 666 donors, treating that subset as a discovery cohort. All discovery cohort repertoires had been generated using a single sequencing platform. HLA typing covered class I and class II loci at four-digit resolution. The number of typed donors differed by locus: roughly 629-640 for A, B, C, DRB1 and DQB1; approximately 540 for DQA1; 606 for DPA1; and about 470 for DPB1. A few DR-DQ haplotypes were treated as single units for association and clustering because of strong linkage in the cohort. Among around 400 genotyped donors of the cohort, an average of approximately 240,000 unique TCR beta nucleotide sequences were sequenced per donor, roughly 20% of them non-productive.

The cohort consisted of some 730 healthy bone marrow donors. All cohort members were sampled while nominally healthy, although unrecorded immune exposures were likely present. The donor tested CMV seropositive, placing the donor among the 290 or so seropositive members of the cohort. Each donor provided a peripheral blood sample, and peripheral blood mononuclear cells were used for TCR beta sequencing. The Qiagen DNeasy Blood Extraction Kit was used to extract genomic DNA from the blood cell samples. The investigation overall reported the following: Roughly uniform sequencing depth across donors was assumed in presence/absence analyses, although this assumption may not hold. A later analysis associated about 18,000 TCR beta sequences with specific HLA alleles at a false discovery rate of 0.05. In vitro tests confirmed that a few of the cytomegalovirus-associated TCR beta chains recognize cytomegalovirus antigens. A later analysis found that most CMV-associated TCR beta chains appeared HLA-restricted, with HLA associations seemingly driven largely by CMV exposure. Because counts were too low, about 15 rarely observed V segments, including chromosome 9 orphons, were left out of the earlier analysis of a few hundred of the donors. In a later analysis, HLA-associated TCR beta chains showed more clonal expansion and lower generation probabilities than non-associated chains that were equally common. An association between a missense DCLRE1C variant and V-gene and J-gene trimming of TCR beta chains was found in a later genetic analysis and replicated in an independent cohort. According to a later genetic analysis, donors in an Asian-associated ancestry cluster had fewer N-insertions in productive TCRs than the approximately 610-donor mean. A later analysis reported that several top co-occurrence clusters appeared linked to parvovirus B19, influenza, CMV and Epstein-Barr virus. According to the authors, the approach could potentially be generalized to other disease states and immunological phenotypes. Only TCR beta chains were sequenced in this cohort, and the absence of alpha or paired-chain data limited detectable features. Assigning TCR associations to individual alleles was difficult when HLA alleles, especially DR and DQ, strongly co-occurred. For the cohort, immune exposure information was limited to CMV serostatus. A group of highly shared sequence variants was considered likely to be a technical artifact of the sequencing pipeline. Correlated functional status among segregating V segments might reflect linkage disequilibrium, but an unknown experimental factor could not be ruled out. Because some donors lacked HLA typing at each locus, the association tests relied only on the typed subset. The study listed 150 to 200 TCR beta chains as associated with cytomegalovirus. Most TCR sequences were seen in very few donors, while some public TCRs were found in many individuals. In an earlier analysis of roughly 500 of the donors, most TCR beta V segments appeared in productive rearrangements about 87% or about 30% of the time, broadly matching IMGT annotations. A further reported finding was that TCR beta sequences accurately predicted the HLA-A and HLA-B alleles for most subjects in the first cohort. In both the original and validation cohorts, the classifier was reported to diagnose cytomegalovirus status with high specificity and sensitivity. Some IMGT-functional V segments, including TRBV6-2 and TRBV6-3, could not be told apart with the 87-base-pair reads, so those segments were excluded. A later analysis found that TCR association rates varied across HLA loci, with DRB1 alleles showing the most associated TCRs and HLA-C alleles the fewest.

Libraries were made using the immunoSEQ multiplex PCR assay. For the multiplex PCR, a mixture combining 60 forward primers for TCR Vbeta segments and 13 reverse primers for TCR Jbeta segments was used. The CDR3 region of rearranged TCR beta genes was amplified from genomic DNA with a multiplex PCR assay. The Illumina HiSeq System was used to sequence the amplified TCR beta libraries as 87-base-pair reads. As for the original processing: Across the 670 or so repertoires, a later analysis counted 78 million or so unique TCR beta chains, roughly 11 million of which were shared by at least two donors. Raw reads were error-corrected and collapsed into unique sequences with a nearest-neighbor algorithm that merged closely related sequences to remove PCR and sequencing errors. V, D and J gene segments were assigned by aligning CDR3 sequences to IMGT reference sequences. For a sequence to be retained, a match of at least six nucleotides to both a V gene segment and a J gene segment was required. A rearrangement counted as productive if the CDR3 had no stop codons and remained in frame with V and J, and every other rearrangement counted as non-productive. CDR3 was defined by IMGT convention, running from the second conserved V-encoded cysteine to the conserved J-encoded phenylalanine. Sequences without an unambiguous match to a single V gene segment were excluded from the earlier analysis of about 600 of the donors. An earlier analysis of several hundred of the donors called V segments functional above 56.7% productive rearrangements and segregating when the between-donor standard deviation exceeded 5%. A statistical classification framework was built for diagnosing cytomegalovirus status from the catalog of TCR beta chain sequences. A later analysis assigned V and J genes by comparing TCR nucleotide sequences with IMGT/GENE-DB human TR gene sequences. A later analysis assigned CDR3 sequences and most-parsimonious VDJ recombination scenarios with the TCRdist pipeline. In a later analysis, every TCR beta chain was defined by the combination of its CDR3 amino acid sequence and its V-gene family, and reads without a unique V-gene family were dropped. A later analysis removed several hundred highly shared, low-generation-probability nucleotide sequences to deal with suspected cross-contamination and a sequencing artifact. For each public chain, a later analysis derived a clonal expansion index from normalized ranks of inferred template counts within each repertoire. A later analysis computed generation probabilities with a VDJ recombination model fitted to out-of-frame rearrangements, and checked the results against IGoR. Hypergeometric tests were used in a later analysis to score TCR-TCR, TCR-HLA and TCR-CMV co-occurrence, with a repertoire-size bias correction applied to the TCR pairs. To estimate false discovery rates, a later analysis permuted the HLA or CMV assignments 20 times. In a later analysis, co-occurring TCRs were grouped with DBSCAN, and TCRdist sequence similarity was added when clustering was performed within HLA-allele-positive subsets. Repertoires with fewer than 30,000 or more than 120,000 public chains, plus five repertoires with anomalous nucleotide sharing, were excluded from co-occurrence clustering. As stored in TCRdb, this immuneACCESS dataset retains in-frame rearrangements with V and J assigned. A fraction of the clones does not appear; measured against another copy, unresolved V genes explain less than half of the discrepancy, and the remainder lacks a known reason. V, J and clone size were drawn from that table, and D and trimming were deduced from the DNA. The sample table records about 110,000 clones; less than 85% of these occur just once. 14% of the sample is held by the ten biggest clonotypes.

The CDR3 numbers 15 residues from cysteine through phenylalanine. The read is trimmed to its CDR3 DNA, 45 bases read in frame from base 1. The germline V gene (reference sequence) gives CDR1 as GTSNPN and CDR2 as SVGIG. Trimming removed 0 bases from V and 9 bases from J, leaving 15 bases between the germline ends. This receptor chain uses TRBV30 and TRBJ1-6; the D gene is perhaps TRBD1, on 5 matching bases. The TCR comes from a woman aged 40 to 55 in good health and CMV-seropositive. The sequenced sample was PBMCs. The CDR3: CAWSVQRGWSSPLHF. Here is the DNA: TGTGCCTGGAGTGTTCAAAGGGGTTGGAGTTCACCCCTCCACTTT.